The 5 T cell receptor beta chains listed next were all sequenced from one sample in a study of blood T cells in healthy people across ages. A second about 7 to 11 cycle PCR used barcoded and J-beta primers. TCRdb redid the calling of the 5' RACE reads with MiXCR, one entry per CDR3 protein. The sample lists 1.5 million to 1.8 million distinct CDR3 sequences, approximately 39% occurring once. The sequencing input was blood. These receptors were collected from a woman between 18 and 29 years old in good health.

This chain connects TRBV7-9 to TRBJ2-1, with a possible D match to TRBD2 (5 bases). This CDR3 is 15 amino acids long. V was cut by 1 base and J by 6 bases, with 13 bases left in between. CDR1 is SEHNR, CDR2 FQNEAQ, per germline (reference sequence). CDR3 nucleotides: TGTGCCAGCAGCTTAGGTGCGGGCTTAGGCAATGAGCAGTTCTTC. Protein product: CASSLGAGLGNEQFF. Variable domain in full (rest from reference TRBV7-9 and TRBJ2-1): DTGVSQNPRHKITKRGQNVTFRCDPISEHNRLYWYRQTLGQGPEFLTYFQNEAQLEKSRLLSDRFSAERPKGSFSTLEIQRTEQGDSAMYLCASSLGAGLGNEQFFGPGTRLTVL.

This clonotype has only a few counts. The V and J genes are TRBV30 and TRBJ2-5; 10 nucleotides align to TRBD1. The CDR3 has 14 amino acids. In germline, CDR1 is GTSNPN, CDR2 SVGIG (reference sequence). With V trimmed by 0 bases and J by 11 bases, 9 bases remained unmatched. CDR3 nucleotide sequence: TGTGCCTGGAGTGTTGGGACAGGGGTCGATGAGCAGTACTTC. Protein product: CAWSVGTGVDEQYF.

In its sample, this clonotype was seen once. This chain connects TRBV21-1 to TRBJ1-2. TRBV21-1 is a known pseudogene. CDR3 size: 19 residues. CDR3 sequence (DNA): TGTGCCAGCAGCAACGGAGGGGGGATCTTGGCCGGGCCCTACTATGGCTACACCTTC. This translates into CASSNGGGILAGPYYGYTF.

This clonotype has just one count. The chain is built from TRBV5-1 and TRBJ1-6; D is uncertain. From germline, CDR1 is SGHRS and CDR2 YFSETQ. Trimming took 0 bases from V and 10 from J, leaving 14 bases between them. The CDR3 runs 15 residues. CDR3 protein: CASSLEEGLGSPLHF. The CDR3 DNA reads TGCGCCAGCAGCTTGGAAGAAGGGCTTGGGTCACCCCTCCACTTT.

The chain is built from TRBV20-1 and TRBJ1-5; TRBD1 agrees at 7 bases. V dropped 0 bases and J dropped 7; count of bases not matched to a gene: 12. The CDR3 loop spans 16 amino acids. From germline, CDR1 is DFQATT and CDR2 SNEGSKA (reference sequence). The CDR3 DNA sequence: TGCAGTGCTAGAGAGACAGGGAGTTCGTTCGTACAGCCCCAGCATTTT. Its translation is CSARETGSSFVQPQHF.